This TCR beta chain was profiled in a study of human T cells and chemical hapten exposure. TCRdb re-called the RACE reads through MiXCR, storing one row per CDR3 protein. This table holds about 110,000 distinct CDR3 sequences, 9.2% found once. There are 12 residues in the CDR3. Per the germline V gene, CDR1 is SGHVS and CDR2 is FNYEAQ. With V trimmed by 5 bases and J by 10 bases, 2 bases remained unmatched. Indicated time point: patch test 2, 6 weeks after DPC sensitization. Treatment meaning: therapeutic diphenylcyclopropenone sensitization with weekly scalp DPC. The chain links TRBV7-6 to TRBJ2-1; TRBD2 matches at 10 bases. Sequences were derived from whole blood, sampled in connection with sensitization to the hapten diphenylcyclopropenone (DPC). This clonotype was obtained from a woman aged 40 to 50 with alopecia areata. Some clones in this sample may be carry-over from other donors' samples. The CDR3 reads CASSPTSGEQFF. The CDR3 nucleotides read TGTGCCAGCAGCCCGACTAGCGGGGAGCAGTTCTTC.